There are a few counts of the clone carrying this TCR beta chain. Its specificity is unknown. Germline V lookup: CDR1 LNHDA, CDR2 SQIVND (reference sequence). Trimming cost V 6 bases and J 4 bases; bases outside gene matches: 2. There are 13 residues in the CDR3. The data stem from a study of OX40 agonist ivuxolimab in advanced cancers. Study at large: Hepatocellular carcinoma, melanoma, renal cell or head and neck cancer was diagnosed in the dose-escalation patients. In three patients, partial responses were observed, one with hepatocellular carcinoma and two with cutaneous melanoma. Study results and limitations: Some of the lowest clonal expansion was seen in partial responders at 0.1-3.0 mg/kg.

TCRdb's copy holds only in-frame clones and misses some; the assay was immunoSEQ multiplex PCR. In the table there are 79,000 or so clones, over 75% of which are singletons. This TCR came from an adult with an advanced solid tumor such as melanoma, head and neck, liver or kidney cancer. The source material was CD4+ or CD8+ T cells sorted from blood, sampled in a trial of the OX40 agonist ivuxolimab. V is TRBV19 and J is TRBJ1-5, with TRBD1 matching 8 bases. The CDR3 nucleotides read TGTGCCAGTAGGGGACAGGTTAATCAGCCCCAGCATTTT. Encoded protein: CASRGQVNQPQHF. Together with reference TRBV19 and TRBJ1-5, the CDR3 gives the full variable domain: DGGITQSPKYLFRKEGQNVTLSCEQNLNHDAMYWYRQDPGQGLRLIYYSQIVNDFQKGDIAEGYSVSREKKESFPLTVTSAQKNPTAFYLCASRGQVNQPQHFGDGTRLSIL.